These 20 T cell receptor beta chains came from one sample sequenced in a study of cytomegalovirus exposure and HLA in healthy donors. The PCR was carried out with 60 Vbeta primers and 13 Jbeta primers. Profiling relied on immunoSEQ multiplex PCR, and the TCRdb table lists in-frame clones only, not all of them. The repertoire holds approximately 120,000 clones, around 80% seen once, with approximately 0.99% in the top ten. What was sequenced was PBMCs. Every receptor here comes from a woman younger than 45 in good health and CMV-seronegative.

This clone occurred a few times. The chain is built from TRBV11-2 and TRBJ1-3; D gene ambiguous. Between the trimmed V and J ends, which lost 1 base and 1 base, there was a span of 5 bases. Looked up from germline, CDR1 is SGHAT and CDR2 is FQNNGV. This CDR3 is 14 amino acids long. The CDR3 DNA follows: TGTGCCAGCAGCTTAGGGAGATCTGGAAACACCATATATTTT. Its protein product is CASSLGRSGNTIYF. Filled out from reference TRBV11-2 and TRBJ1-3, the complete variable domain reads EAGVAQSPRYKIIEKRQSVAFWCNPISGHATLYWYQQILGQGPKLLIQFQNNGVVDDSQLPKDRFSAERLKGVDSTLKIQPAKLEDSAVYLCASSLGRSGNTIYFGEGSWLTVV.

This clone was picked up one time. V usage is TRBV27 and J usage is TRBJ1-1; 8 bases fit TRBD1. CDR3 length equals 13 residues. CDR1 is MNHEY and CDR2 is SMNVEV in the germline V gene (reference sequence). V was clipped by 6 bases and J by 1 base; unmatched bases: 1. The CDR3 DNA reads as TGTGCCAGCAGGGACAGGGAGAACACTGAAGCTTTCTTT. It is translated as CASRDRENTEAFF.

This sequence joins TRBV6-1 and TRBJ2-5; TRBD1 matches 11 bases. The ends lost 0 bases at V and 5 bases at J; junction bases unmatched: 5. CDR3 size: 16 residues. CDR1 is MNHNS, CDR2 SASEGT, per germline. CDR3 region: CASSEAGGTGGETQYF. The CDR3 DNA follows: TGTGCCAGCAGTGAAGCGGGTGGGACAGGGGGGGAGACCCAGTACTTC.

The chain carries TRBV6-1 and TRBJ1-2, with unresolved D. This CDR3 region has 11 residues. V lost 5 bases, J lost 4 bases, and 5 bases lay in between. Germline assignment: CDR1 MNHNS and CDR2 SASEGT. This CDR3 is CASSPLYGYTF. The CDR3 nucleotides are TGTGCCAGCAGTCCCCTCTATGGCTACACCTTC.

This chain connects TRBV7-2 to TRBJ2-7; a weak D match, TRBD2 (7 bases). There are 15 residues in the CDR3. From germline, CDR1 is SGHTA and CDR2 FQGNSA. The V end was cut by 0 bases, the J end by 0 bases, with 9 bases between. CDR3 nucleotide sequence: TGTGCCAGCAGCTTAGCCGGGGGGCGCTCCTACGAGCAGTACTTC. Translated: CASSLAGGRSYEQYF.

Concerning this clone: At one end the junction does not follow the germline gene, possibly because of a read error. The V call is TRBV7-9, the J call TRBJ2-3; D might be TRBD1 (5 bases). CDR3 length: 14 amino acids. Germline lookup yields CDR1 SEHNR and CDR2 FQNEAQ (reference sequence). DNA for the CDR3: TGTTCCAGCAGCCCAGAGACAGGCACAGATACGCAGTATTTT. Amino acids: CSSSPETGTDTQYF. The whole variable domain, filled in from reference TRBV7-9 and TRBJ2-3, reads DTGVSQNPRHKITKRGQNVTFRCDPISEHNRLYWYRQTLGQGPEFLTYFQNEAQLEKSRLLSDRFSAERPKGSFSTLEIQRTEQGDSAMYLCSSSPETGTDTQYFGPGTRLTVL.

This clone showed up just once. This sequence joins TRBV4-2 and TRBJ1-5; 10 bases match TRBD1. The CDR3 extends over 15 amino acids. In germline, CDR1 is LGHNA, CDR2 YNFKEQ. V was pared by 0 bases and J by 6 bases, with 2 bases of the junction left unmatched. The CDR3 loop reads CASSQEGTGVQPQHF. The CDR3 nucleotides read TGTGCCAGCAGCCAAGAAGGGACAGGGGTTCAGCCCCAGCATTTT.

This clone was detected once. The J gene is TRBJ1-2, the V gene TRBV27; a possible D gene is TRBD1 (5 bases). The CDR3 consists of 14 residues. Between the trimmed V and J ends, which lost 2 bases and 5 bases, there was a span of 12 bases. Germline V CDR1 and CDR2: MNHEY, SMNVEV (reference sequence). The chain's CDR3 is CASSLNTAGYGYTF. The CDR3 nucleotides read TGTGCCAGCAGTTTAAATACCGCAGGGTATGGCTACACCTTC.

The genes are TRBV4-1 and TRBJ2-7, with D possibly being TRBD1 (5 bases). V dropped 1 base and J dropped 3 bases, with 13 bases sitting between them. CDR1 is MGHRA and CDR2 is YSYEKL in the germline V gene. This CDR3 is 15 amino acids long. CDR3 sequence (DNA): TGCGCCAGCAGCCAAGGCCCAGGGTTAGGCTACGAGCAGTACTTC. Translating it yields CASSQGPGLGYEQYF.

CDR3 region: CASSQQGFGNTIYF. The CDR3 DNA is TGCGCCAGCAGCCAACAGGGGTTTGGTAACACCATATATTTT. J is TRBJ1-3 and V is TRBV4-1, with D perhaps matching TRBD1 (6 bases). CDR1 and CDR2 from the germline V gene are MGHRA and YSYEKL. Trimming shortened V by 2 bases and J by 7 bases, and 12 bases separated the two germline ends. The CDR3 totals 14 residues.

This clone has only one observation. The CDR3 nucleotides are TGTGCCAGCAGTTACCCCGATCATAGGGGAGGTTACACCTTC. Protein sequence: CASSYPDHRGGYTF. J is TRBJ1-2 and V is TRBV6-6, with D possibly matching TRBD1 (5 bases). The V end lost 2 bases, the J end lost 11 bases, and 18 bases lay between the germline ends. The CDR3 is 14 residues long. Germline V gene lookup returns CDR1 MNHNY and CDR2 SVGAGI (reference sequence).

CDR3 sequence: CASSQGTINEKLFF. CDR3 DNA sequence: TGCGCCAGCAGTCAAGGGACAATAAATGAAAAACTGTTTTTT. The rearrangement joins TRBV5-1 to TRBJ1-4, with D tentatively TRBD1 (6 bases). CDR3 length: 14 amino acids. The germline CDR1 and CDR2 sequences are SGHRS and YFSETQ. V was clipped by 5 bases and J by 5 bases, with 13 bases between them.

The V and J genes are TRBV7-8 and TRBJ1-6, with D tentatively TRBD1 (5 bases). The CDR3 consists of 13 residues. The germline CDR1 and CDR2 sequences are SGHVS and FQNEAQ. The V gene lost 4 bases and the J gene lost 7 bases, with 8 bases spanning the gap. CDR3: CASSSQGNSPLHF. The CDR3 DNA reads TGTGCCAGCAGCTCCCAGGGAAATTCACCCCTCCACTTT.

CDR3 sequence: CASSHLQTGGHEQYF. Here the CDR3 DNA reads TGCGCCAGCAGCCATCTACAAACAGGGGGCCACGAGCAGTACTTC. The chain links TRBV4-3 to TRBJ2-7; TRBD1 matches 9 bases. The germline gives CDR1 LGHNA, CDR2 YSLEER. The V gene end was trimmed by 3 bases and the J gene end by 5 bases; junction bases not matched to a gene: 8. This CDR3 comprises 15 residues.

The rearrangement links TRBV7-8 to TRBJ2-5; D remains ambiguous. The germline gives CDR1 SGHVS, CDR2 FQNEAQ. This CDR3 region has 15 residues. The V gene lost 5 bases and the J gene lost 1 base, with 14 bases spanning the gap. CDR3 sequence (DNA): TGTGCCAGCAGCCCCCCTCAGTTACCCCAAGAGACCCAGTACTTC. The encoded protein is CASSPPQLPQETQYF.

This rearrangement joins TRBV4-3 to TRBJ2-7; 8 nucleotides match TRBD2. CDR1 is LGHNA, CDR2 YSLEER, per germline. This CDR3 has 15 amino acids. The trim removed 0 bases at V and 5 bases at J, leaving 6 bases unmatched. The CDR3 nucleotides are TGCGCCAGCAGCCAAGATGGGACTAGTTATGACGAGCAGTACTTC. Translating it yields CASSQDGTSYDEQYF.

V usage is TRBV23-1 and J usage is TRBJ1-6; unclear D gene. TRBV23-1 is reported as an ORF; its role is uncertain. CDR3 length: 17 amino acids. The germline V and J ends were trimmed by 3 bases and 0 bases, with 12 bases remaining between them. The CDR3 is CASSQPLSSSYNSPLHF. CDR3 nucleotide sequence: TGCGCCAGCAGTCAGCCTCTTTCGAGCTCCTATAATTCACCCCTCCACTTT.

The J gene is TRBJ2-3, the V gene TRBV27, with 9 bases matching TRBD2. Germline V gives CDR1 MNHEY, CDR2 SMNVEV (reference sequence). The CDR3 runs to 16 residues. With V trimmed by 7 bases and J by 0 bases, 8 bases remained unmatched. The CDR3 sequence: CASTTSGGLSTDTQYF. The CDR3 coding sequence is TGTGCCAGCACTACAAGCGGGGGGCTTAGCACAGATACGCAGTATTTT.

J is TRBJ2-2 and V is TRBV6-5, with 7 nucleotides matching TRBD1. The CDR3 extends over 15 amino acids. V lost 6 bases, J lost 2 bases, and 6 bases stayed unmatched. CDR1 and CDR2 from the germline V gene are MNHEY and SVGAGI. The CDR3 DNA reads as TGTGCCAGCAGGAAGACAGGGCCTAACACCGGGGAGCTGTTTTTT. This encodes CASRKTGPNTGELFF.

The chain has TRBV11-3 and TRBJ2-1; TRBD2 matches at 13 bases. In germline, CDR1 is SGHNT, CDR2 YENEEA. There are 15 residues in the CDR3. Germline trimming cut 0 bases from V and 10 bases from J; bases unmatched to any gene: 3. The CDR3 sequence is CASSLEGLAGDEQFF. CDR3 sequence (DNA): TGTGCCAGCAGCTTAGAAGGACTAGCGGGAGACGAGCAGTTCTTC.